This entry lists 11 T cell receptor beta chains sequenced from one sample in a study of OX40 agonist ivuxolimab in advanced cancers. Generated by immunoSEQ multiplex PCR, the TCRdb table keeps only in-frame clones and is missing some. The profile shows fewer than 120,000 clones, more than 70% of them singletons. The source was CD4+ or CD8+ T cells sorted from blood, collected in a trial of the OX40 agonist ivuxolimab. The source of these receptors is an adult with an advanced solid tumor such as melanoma, head and neck, liver or kidney cancer.

The chain joins TRBV7-3 to TRBJ2-5; D might be TRBD1 (6 bases). The germline gives CDR1 SGHTA, CDR2 FQGTGA. The CDR3 is 14 residues long. Between the trimmed V and J ends, which lost 3 bases and 0 bases, there was a span of 8 bases. CDR3 DNA: TGTGCCAGCAGCTTGACAGGCCACCAAGAGACCCAGTACTTC. As protein: CASSLTGHQETQYF.

This chain connects TRBV5-1 to TRBJ2-3, with D unresolved. This CDR3 is built from 16 residues. V gave up 0 bases and J gave up 0 bases, with 11 bases separating them. CDR1 is SGHRS, CDR2 YFSETQ, per germline. The CDR3 spells CASSLAPFSSTDTQYF. DNA of the CDR3: TGCGCCAGCAGCTTGGCACCTTTCTCTAGCACAGATACGCAGTATTTT. The full variable domain, rest sourced from reference TRBV5-1 and TRBJ2-3, is KAGVTQTPRYLIKTRGQQVTLSCSPISGHRSVSWYQQTPGQGLQFLFEYFSETQRNKGNFPGRFSGRQFSNSRSEMNVSTLELGDSALYLCASSLAPFSSTDTQYFGPGTRLTVL.

The chain recombines TRBV18 with TRBJ2-3; either TRBD1 or TRBD2 may supply D (5 bases each). Germline V gene lookup returns CDR1 KGHSH and CDR2 LQKENI. This CDR3 has 14 residues. V was cut by 2 bases and J by 4 bases, with 10 bases left in between. The CDR3 here is CASSPTQGADTQYF. For the CDR3, the DNA is TGTGCCAGCTCACCAACGCAGGGAGCAGATACGCAGTATTTT.

V usage is TRBV4-1 and J usage is TRBJ1-5, with D perhaps TRBD1 (6 bases). Trimming left V 1 base short and J 0 bases short, with 10 bases between. The CDR3 totals 16 residues. Per the germline V gene, CDR1 is MGHRA and CDR2 is YSYEKL. The CDR3 region is CASSQAGQVSNQPQHF. Here the CDR3 DNA reads TGCGCCAGCAGCCAAGCGGGACAAGTTAGCAATCAGCCCCAGCATTTT.

This clone appeared once. The J gene is TRBJ1-2, the V gene TRBV20-1; no clear D. The CDR3 is 10 residues long. Germline V gene data show CDR1 as DFQATT and CDR2 as SNEGSKA (reference sequence). The V gene lost 4 bases and the J gene lost 8 bases, with 8 bases spanning the gap. CDR3 DNA sequence: TGCAGTGCTATATCGCGGGGCTACACCTTC. As protein: CSAISRGYTF.

This chain joins TRBV7-6 and TRBJ2-7; 9 bases line up with TRBD1. The V gene's germline CDR1 is SGHVS and CDR2 FNYEAQ. Trimming took 1 base from V and 2 from J; bases not matched to a gene: 9. The CDR3 totals 17 residues. Here the CDR3 DNA reads TGTGCCAGCAGCTTAGGGCGGAACCGGGACAGGGCCTACGAGCAGTACTTC. It specifies CASSLGRNRDRAYEQYF.

This chain uses TRBV28 with TRBJ2-5; D not resolved. CDR3 length: 15 amino acids. The V end was cut by 6 bases, the J end by 2 bases, with 16 bases between. Looked up from germline, CDR1 is MDHEN and CDR2 is SYDVKM. Here the CDR3 reads CASSLYSEKQETQYF. CDR3 DNA sequence: TGTGCCAGCAGCCTTTACAGCGAGAAACAAGAGACCCAGTACTTC.

This rearrangement joins TRBV5-1 to TRBJ2-2; the D call may be TRBD1 or TRBD2 (6 bases each). CDR3 size: 17 residues. CDR1 and CDR2 (germline): SGHRS, YFSETQ. V lost 0 bases and J lost 4, with 16 bases in between. The CDR3 reads CASSLAGPGAGTGELFF. Written as DNA, the CDR3 is TGCGCCAGCAGCTTGGCCGGTCCGGGGGCGGGCACCGGGGAGCTGTTTTTT.

V gene TRBV6-1 combines with J gene TRBJ1-4, with D unresolved. V lost 0 bases to trimming and J lost 4 bases, with 9 bases between them. Germline CDR1 and CDR2: MNHNS and SASEGT. The CDR3 loop spans 15 amino acids. The CDR3 loop reads CASSEAHSLNEKLFF. The CDR3 DNA sequence: TGTGCCAGCAGTGAAGCGCACAGCCTTAATGAAAAACTGTTTTTT.

This rearrangement joins TRBV10-3 to TRBJ2-2; 12 bases agree with TRBD1. This CDR3 region has 16 residues. CDR1 is ENHRY, CDR2 SYGVKD, per germline. V lost 5 bases, J lost 5 bases, and 6 bases stayed unmatched. The CDR3 nucleotides read TGTGCCATCAGTCCCGGGACAGGGGGCGAAACCGGGGAGCTGTTTTTT. Its protein product is CAISPGTGGETGELFF.

This clone was recorded a few times. The chain uses TRBV19 and TRBJ2-7; 7 bases align to TRBD2. The CDR3 length is 15 residues. V was clipped by 6 bases and J by 1 base; unmatched bases: 9. The germline V gene has CDR1 LNHDA and CDR2 SQIVND (reference sequence). In DNA form, the CDR3 reads TGTGCCAGTAGGCGGGGTTCTAGCGGTTCCTACGAGCAGTACTTC. Its protein product is CASRRGSSGSYEQYF.